This TCR beta chain was profiled in a study of control samples from healthy donors and cancer patients. The CDR3 length is 15 residues. Germline assignment: CDR1 GTSNPN and CDR2 SVGIG (reference sequence). V dropped 6 bases and J dropped 5; count of bases not matched to a gene: 13. The assay was immunoSEQ multiplex PCR, and TCRdb's table has in-frame clones only and misses some. This sample carries 75,000 to 90,000 clones, more than 75% of them seen once, and the ten largest clones take around 2.1%. V usage is TRBV30 and J usage is TRBJ1-1, with 9 bases matching TRBD1. Sequenced material: blood. The TCR was taken from a woman in her thirties or forties in good health. The DNA for the CDR3 is TGTGCCTGCGAATACACAGGGGGCGGAGGTACTGAAGCTTTCTTT. Encoded protein: CACEYTGGGGTEAFF.